Below are 3 T cell receptor beta chains sequenced from a single sample in a study of cytomegalovirus exposure and HLA in healthy donors. The PCR used 60 Vbeta and 13 Jbeta primers. TCRdb's table, derived via immunoSEQ multiplex PCR, lists solely in-frame clones and lacks some. This sample carries some 64,000 clones, with 1.5% to 2% going to the ten biggest clones. The specimen was PBMCs. All receptors come from a woman aged 25 to 39 in good health and CMV-seronegative.

The gene calls are TRBV20-1 and TRBJ1-1, with D maybe TRBD1 (6 bases). Germline lookup yields CDR1 DFQATT and CDR2 SNEGSKA (reference sequence). V was cut by 7 bases and J by 11 bases, with 8 bases left in between. The CDR3 contains 8 residues. Here the CDR3 reads CSGGGAFF. Here the CDR3 DNA reads TGCAGTGGGGGGGGCGCTTTCTTT.

The chain joins TRBV7-9 to TRBJ1-2, with a weak D call TRBD1 (6 bases). CDR1 and CDR2 from the germline V gene are SEHNR and FQNEAQ (reference sequence). V lost 6 bases, J lost 0 bases, and 17 bases lay in between. There are 16 residues in the CDR3. The CDR3 sequence is CASSSPRRDTNYGYTF. Written as DNA, the CDR3 is TGTGCCAGCAGTTCACCACGCCGGGACACTAACTATGGCTACACCTTC.

This chain uses TRBV7-9 with TRBJ2-5, with no clear D. The CDR3 extends over 12 amino acids. Trimming left V 1 base short and J 5 bases short, with 5 bases between. Germline CDR1 and CDR2: SEHNR and FQNEAQ (reference sequence). This chain's CDR3 is CASSLVQETQYF. The CDR3 region has the DNA TGTGCCAGCAGCTTAGTGCAGGAGACCCAGTACTTC.